The next 3 T cell receptor beta chains were all read from a single sample in a study of early T cells in non-severe SARS-CoV-2 infection. TCRdb recomputed calls from the 5' RACE reads with MiXCR, one row per CDR3 protein. The sample gives 50,000 to 60,000 distinct CDR3 sequences, about 6.4% of which show up once; 5.5% to 7.5% is in the top ten. This sample comprised whole blood, obtained at baseline. All receptors come from an adult who was a healthcare worker with PCR-confirmed SARS-CoV-2 infection or an uninfected control (not recorded which).

This clonotype has just a few counts. This chain joins TRBV19 and TRBJ1-2; D might be TRBD1 (5 bases). The CDR3 totals 16 residues. Germline CDR1 LNHDA, CDR2 SQIVND (reference sequence). The V end was cut by 4 bases, the J end by 7 bases, with 22 bases between. CDR3 in DNA: TGTGCCAGTAGTACCCCTGGGAGCGGCGGGGGTTTTGGCTACACCTTC. This translates into CASSTPGSGGGFGYTF.

In this sample, this clonotype turned up a few times. This chain links TRBV10-3 with TRBJ2-7, with 12 bases identical to TRBD1. V lost 8 bases to trimming and J lost 0 bases; unmatched junction nucleotides: 11. The V gene's germline CDR1 is ENHRY and CDR2 SYGVKD. The CDR3 has 17 amino acids. As DNA, the CDR3 is TGTGCCATCTCCCCGGGACAGGGGGCGTGGGGCTCCTACGAGCAGTACTTC. This sequence encodes CAISPGQGAWGSYEQYF.

This clonotype was observed a few times. The V gene is TRBV5-1, the J gene TRBJ2-7; weak D call: TRBD2 (6 bases). Trimming shortened V by 1 base and J by 5 bases, and 16 bases separated the two germline ends. Germline-derived CDR1 and CDR2 are SGHRS and YFSETQ. The CDR3 runs to 15 residues. CDR3 nucleotide sequence: TGCGCCAGCAGCTTGTTGGAGGGTGGTGGGAACGAGCAGTACTTC. Its translation: CASSLLEGGGNEQYF.